The present T cell receptor (beta chain) was sequenced within a study of response to subunit inactivated influenza vaccine. Study-wide points: Each seasonal influenza vaccination, the authors suggested, recruits few new T cells.

This clonotype was counted between two and nine times. Its target is unknown. With 6 bases removed from V and 10 bases from J, the gap between germline ends came to 19 bases. The CDR3 has 14 residues. TCRdb fed the RT-PCR reads into MiXCR, producing one record per CDR3 protein. The table has roughly 500,000 distinct CDR3 sequences, more than 15% seen once. The chain combines TRBV12-3 or TRBV12-4 with TRBJ2-1, with D possibly being TRBD1 (5 bases). The clonotype was recovered from a man aged 45 to 75 who received an inactivated influenza vaccine. The source was CD4+ T cells sorted from PBMCs, collected less than 30 months after vaccination. Written as DNA, the CDR3 is TGTGCCAGCAGCGGTTCAGGGTCGAAAGGCGAGCAGTTCTTC. Residues: CASSGSGSKGEQFF.